Detailed here is one T cell receptor (beta chain). The CDR3 spans 15 residues. Germline V lookup: CDR1 SEHNR, CDR2 FQNEAQ (reference sequence). V was clipped by 6 bases and J by 3 bases, with 18 bases between them. Generated by immunoSEQ multiplex PCR, the TCRdb table keeps only in-frame clones and is missing some. The repertoire consists of more than 300,000 clones, with about 90% occurring once and the leading ten covering 10%. The data belong to a study of blood T cell repertoires in COVID-19. Turning to the study itself: Sites across the United States, Italy and Spain contributed samples from acute and convalescent COVID-19. Sample material is recorded as cDNA or gDNA derived from T cells, B-cell-depleted T cells, or PBMCs.

The receptor's source is a woman in her 30s with COVID-19, enrolled during active disease. The rearrangement uses TRBV7-9 and TRBJ2-7, with a weak D call TRBD1 (6 bases). The sequencing input was peripheral blood. This CDR3 reads CASSSDRDTNYEQYF. CDR3 sequence (DNA): TGTGCCAGCAGTTCGGACCGGGACACCAACTACGAGCAGTACTTC.